This T cell receptor (beta chain) was sequenced in a study of post-analysis software for immune sequencing data. General observations from the study: Among five TRBV segments more frequent in patients than controls were TRBV5-6, TRBV5-1 and TRBV20-1. Strong co-clustering by F measure was evident for samples that had been prepared in the same batch.

This CDR3 is 15 amino acids long. Trimming cost V 4 bases and J 3 bases; bases outside gene matches: 8. Germline values: CDR1 LGHNA, CDR2 YNFKEQ. This clonotype occurred a few times. Its matching antigen is unknown. Unique molecular identifiers were carried by the TCR beta cDNA libraries. A population of 1 to 10 million T cells gave rise to roughly 0.5 million cDNA molecules. TCRdb called the PCR reads again in MiXCR, with one record for every CDR3 protein. The data hold hundreds of thousands of distinct CDR3 sequences, with approximately 57% observed a single time. The rearrangement uses TRBV4-2 and TRBJ1-2; 7 bases are a match to TRBD1. The TCR comes from a girl aged 10 to 17 with multiple sclerosis. The material sequenced was blood. The CDR3: CASSLSPGTDYGYTF. CDR3 bases: TGTGCCAGCAGCCTTTCCCCCGGGACAGACTATGGCTACACCTTC.